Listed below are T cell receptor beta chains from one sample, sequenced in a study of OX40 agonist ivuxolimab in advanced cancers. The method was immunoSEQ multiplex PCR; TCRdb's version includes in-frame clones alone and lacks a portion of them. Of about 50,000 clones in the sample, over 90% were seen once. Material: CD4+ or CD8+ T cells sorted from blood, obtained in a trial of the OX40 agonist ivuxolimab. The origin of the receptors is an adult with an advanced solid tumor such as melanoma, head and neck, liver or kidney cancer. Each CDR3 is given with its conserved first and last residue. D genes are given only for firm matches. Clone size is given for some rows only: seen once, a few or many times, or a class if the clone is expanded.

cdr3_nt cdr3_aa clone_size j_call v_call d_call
TGTGCCAGCAGCAAACGTACAGGGGTGAACACTGAAGCTTTCTTT CASSKRTGVNTEAFF - TRBJ1-1 TRBV9 TRBD1
TGTGCCAGTCAGTGGGCGAACACTGAAGCTTTCTTT CASQWANTEAFF - TRBJ1-1 TRBV19 -
TGCGCCAGCAGCCAAGATAGGGTGACAGCTATCTATGAAAAACTGTTTTTT CASSQDRVTAIYEKLFF - TRBJ1-4 TRBV4-3 -
TGTGCCACCAGCAGCCTGGTGTCCTACAATGAGCAGTTCTTC CATSSLVSYNEQFF - TRBJ2-1 TRBV15 -
TGCGCCAGCAGTGGCAGAGGCGGGGAGCTGTTTTTT CASSGRGGELFF - TRBJ2-2 TRBV10-1 -
TGTGCCAGCAGTACGAACACCGGGGAGCTGTTTTTT CASSTNTGELFF - TRBJ2-2 TRBV28 -
TGTGCCAGCAATCCGATTTGGCGGAGGGAAAGCTCCTACAATGAGCAGTTCTTC CASNPIWRRESSYNEQFF - TRBJ2-1 TRBV28 -
TGTGCCAGCAGTTTCAGGATTTCGAGGGAACGTGAGCAGTTCTTC CASSFRISREREQFF - TRBJ2-1 TRBV27 -
TGTGCCAGCAGCCCAGCCCTAGGGGACGAGCAGTACTTC CASSPALGDEQYF - TRBJ2-7 TRBV7-9 -
TGTGCCAGCAGCTTAAATGGACAGGCACCCTACGAGCAGTACTTC CASSLNGQAPYEQYF - TRBJ2-7 TRBV7-2 TRBD1
TGTGCCAGCAGTTCCCCCGGGACAGGGGGATCCAAAAACATTCAGTACTTC CASSSPGTGGSKNIQYF - TRBJ2-4 TRBV28 TRBD1
TGTGCCAGCAGTTTATCGTGGACAGGGAACACTGAAGCTTTCTTT CASSLSWTGNTEAFF - TRBJ1-1 TRBV27 TRBD1
TGTGCCAGCAGTGAAGGGCGCTCCTACGAGCAGTACTTC CASSEGRSYEQYF - TRBJ2-7 TRBV25-1 -
TGTGCCAGCAGCTCGGGACTAGCGGGACCCACCGGGGAGCTGTTTTTT CASSSGLAGPTGELFF - TRBJ2-2 TRBV7-9 TRBD2
- CASSSSGVPETQYF - TRBJ2-5 TRBV27 -
TGTGCCAGCAGCAAGGTTAAGGACAGGTTATACGAGCAGTACTTC CASSKVKDRLYEQYF once TRBJ2-7 TRBV21-1 -
TGTGCCAGCAGCTTAGGGGACAGGGGGCACTTGAGGGGTGAAGCTTTCTTT CASSLGDRGHLRGEAFF - TRBJ1-1 TRBV7-9 TRBD1
TGCGCCAGCAGCCAAGATGCAGGGGGAACCTACAATGAGCAGTTCTTC CASSQDAGGTYNEQFF once TRBJ2-1 TRBV4-1 TRBD1
TGTGCCAGCAGCTTGCTAGACACAGATACGCAGTATTTT CASSLLDTDTQYF - TRBJ2-3 TRBV7-9 -
TGTGCCAGCAGCTTACTGGCGGGGGCTAATGAAAAACTGTTTTTT CASSLLAGANEKLFF - TRBJ1-4 TRBV7-8 -
TGCAGCGTTGAAGAAGGAATACAGGCCAACGTCCTGACTTTC CSVEEGIQANVLTF - TRBJ2-6 TRBV29-1 -
TGTGCCAGCAGCTTAATTAGGGACACCGGGGAGCTGTTTTTT CASSLIRDTGELFF once TRBJ2-2 TRBV7-9 -
TGTGCCAGTAGTATCCTGGGAGACACAGATACGCAGTATTTT CASSILGDTDTQYF - TRBJ2-3 TRBV19 -
TGCAGCGTGATCTGGGGGGGAGAGACCCAGTACTTC CSVIWGGETQYF - TRBJ2-5 TRBV29-1 TRBD2
TGTGCCAGCAGTAGGACAGGGGGGGAGTACGAGCAGTACTTC CASSRTGGEYEQYF once TRBJ2-7 TRBV2 TRBD1
TGTGCCAGCAGTTTATCTCGGGGGGCGGGAACTGAAGCTTTCTTT CASSLSRGAGTEAFF - TRBJ1-1 TRBV27 -